One TCR beta chain is described in this entry. The table came from immunoSEQ multiplex PCR; TCRdb's copy has only in-frame clones and leaves some out. This sample has hundreds of thousands of clones, with about 90% found just once. This sample is part of a study of shared T cell receptors in the human thymus. The CDR3 covers 11 residues. The V segment lost 7 bases and the J segment 8 bases; nucleotides outside the gene matches: 6. The germline gives CDR1 SQVTM, CDR2 ANQGSEA. The data also belong to a second study, concerning human thymus T cells.

The receptor was isolated from a boy younger than two with a congenital heart defect. Sequenced material: thymocytes. This rearrangement joins TRBV29-1 to TRBJ1-2, with 8 bases fitting TRBD1. CDR3 coding DNA: TGCAGCGGCCGACAGGGGAACGGCTACACCTTC. Amino acid sequence: CSGRQGNGYTF.